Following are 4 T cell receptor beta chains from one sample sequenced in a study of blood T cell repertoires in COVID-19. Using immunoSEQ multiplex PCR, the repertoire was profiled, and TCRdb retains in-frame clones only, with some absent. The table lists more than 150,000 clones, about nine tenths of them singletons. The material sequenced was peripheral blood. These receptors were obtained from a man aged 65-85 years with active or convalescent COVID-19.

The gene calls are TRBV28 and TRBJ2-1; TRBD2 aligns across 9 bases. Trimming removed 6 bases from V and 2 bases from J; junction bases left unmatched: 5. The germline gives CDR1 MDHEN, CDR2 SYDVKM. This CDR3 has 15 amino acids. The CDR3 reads CASRGAGGTYNEQFF. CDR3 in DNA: TGTGCCAGCAGGGGGGCGGGAGGGACCTACAATGAGCAGTTCTTC.

For the CDR3, the DNA is TGTGCCAGCAGAACTGATTACGATGAAGCTTTCTTT. Translation gives CASRTDYDEAFF. The V gene is TRBV28, the J gene TRBJ1-1; D ambiguous. Germline V gives CDR1 MDHEN, CDR2 SYDVKM. V was clipped by 6 bases and J by 7 bases, with 12 bases between them. The CDR3 runs to 12 residues.

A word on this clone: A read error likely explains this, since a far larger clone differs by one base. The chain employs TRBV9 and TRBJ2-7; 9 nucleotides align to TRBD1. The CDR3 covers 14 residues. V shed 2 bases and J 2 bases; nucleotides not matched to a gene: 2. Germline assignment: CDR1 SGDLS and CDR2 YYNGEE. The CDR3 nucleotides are TGTGCCAGCAGCGTCGGACAGGGGACCTACGAGCAGTACTTC. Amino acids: CASSVGQGTYEQYF.

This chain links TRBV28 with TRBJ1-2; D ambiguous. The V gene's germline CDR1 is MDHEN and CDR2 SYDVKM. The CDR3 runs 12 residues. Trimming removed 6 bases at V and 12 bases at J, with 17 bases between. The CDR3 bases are TGTGCCAGCAGCCCTCAGGTCCCCTACCACACCTTC. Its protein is CASSPQVPYHTF.